This T cell receptor (beta chain) was profiled in a study of blood T cell repertoires in COVID-19. Study summary: Sample material is recorded as cDNA or gDNA derived from T cells, B-cell-depleted T cells, or PBMCs.

The age range of participants was about 18 to 100 years, with residence in approximately 25 US areas. Assignments of participants to cohorts depended upon their own reported clinical history. Produced via immunoSEQ multiplex PCR; TCRdb's table is partial and in-frame only. The sample records roughly 170,000 clones, around 82% being singletons. The germline V and J ends were trimmed by 5 bases and 0 bases, with 10 bases remaining between them. Per germline, CDR1 LNHDA and CDR2 SQIVND (reference sequence). This CDR3 is 14 amino acids long. The TCR was taken from a woman between 50 and 59 years old in a cohort exposed to, infected with or recovered from COVID-19 (not recorded which). Specimen: PBMCs or T cells enriched from blood (not recorded which). This chain links TRBV19 with TRBJ1-1; tentatively, D is TRBD1 (5 bases). The chain's CDR3 is CASSAGRMNTEAFF. The CDR3 DNA follows: TGTGCCAGTAGTGCGGGACGTATGAACACTGAAGCTTTCTTT.